These 10 T cell receptor beta chains originate from one sample sequenced in a study of blood T cell repertoires in COVID-19. Assay used: immunoSEQ multiplex PCR; TCRdb lists only in-frame clones, some missing. This table holds under 60,000 clones, about 77% found once. Sequencing was performed on peripheral blood. The receptors here all came from a human donor with active or convalescent COVID-19. The donor label of this sample is uncertain.

V and J are TRBV2 and TRBJ2-3; D is unclear. With 8 bases removed from V and 2 bases from J, the gap between germline ends came to 8 bases. The CDR3 contains 12 residues. The germline CDR1 and CDR2 sequences are SNHLY and FYNNEI. The CDR3 DNA reads as TGTGCCAGCCAGATTCACACAGATACGCAGTATTTT. This encodes CASQIHTDTQYF.

This chain links TRBV4-3 with TRBJ2-7, with 8 nucleotides matching TRBD2. V dropped 0 bases and J dropped 3; count of bases not matched to a gene: 7. The germline gives CDR1 LGHNA, CDR2 YSLEER. This CDR3 has 16 residues. CDR3 in amino acids: CASSQDTAGGYYEQYF. The CDR3 bases are TGCGCCAGCAGCCAAGATACGGCGGGGGGATACTACGAGCAGTACTTC.

This chain links TRBV7-3 with TRBJ2-7; a weak D match, TRBD2 (5 bases). The V end lost 2 bases, the J end lost 0 bases, and 14 bases lay between the germline ends. There are 16 residues in the CDR3. Germline V gene lookup returns CDR1 SGHTA and CDR2 FQGTGA. CDR3 sequence (DNA): TGTGCCAGCAGCTTAGTGCGGCGGGTAAACTCCTACGAGCAGTACTTC. Translated: CASSLVRRVNSYEQYF.

The chain carries TRBV30 and TRBJ2-3; TRBD2 aligns across 12 bases. The CDR3 spans 14 residues. CDR1 is GTSNPN, CDR2 SVGIG, per germline (reference sequence). Losses at the gene ends were 4 bases for V and 7 bases for J; bases not matched to a gene: 6. The CDR3 DNA sequence: TGTGCCTGGATCGAGACTAGCGGGAGCTATACGCAGTATTTT. Translating gives CAWIETSGSYTQYF. Looking up the rest from reference TRBV30 and TRBJ2-3 gives the full variable domain: SQTIHQWPATLVQPVGSPLSLECTVEGTSNPNLYWYRQAAGRGLQLLFYSVGIGQISSEVPQNLSASRPQDRQFILSSKKLLLSDSGFYLCAWIETSGSYTQYFGPGTRLTVL.

This clone was seen more than once but under ten times. The J gene is TRBJ2-2, the V gene TRBV7-3; D is uncertain. CDR1 and CDR2 from the germline V gene are SGHTA and FQGTGA. This CDR3 has 12 residues. Trimming left V 5 bases short and J 5 bases short, with 6 bases between. The CDR3 spells CASSPPTGELFF. In DNA, the CDR3 is TGTGCCAGCAGCCCCCCAACCGGGGAGCTGTTTTTT.

J is TRBJ2-7 and V is TRBV29-1; 8 nucleotides align to TRBD2. Trimming at V came to 6 bases and at J to 3 bases, leaving 10 bases not matched to a gene. This CDR3 contains 14 residues. Germline V gives CDR1 SQVTM, CDR2 ANQGSEA. The CDR3 sequence is CSVSGGAFSYEQYF. CDR3 nucleotide sequence: TGCAGCGTCTCGGGGGGGGCCTTCAGCTACGAGCAGTACTTC.

The chain combines TRBV24-1 with TRBJ2-3; no reliable D call. Trimming left V 10 bases short and J 6 bases short, with 16 bases between. CDR1 and CDR2 (germline): KGHDR, SFDVKD. The CDR3 length is 13 residues. The CDR3 DNA reads as TGTGCCACAGCAGCCTTGTGGGCGGATACGCAGTATTTT. This translates into CATAALWADTQYF.

V and J are TRBV5-1 and TRBJ1-3; no reliable D call. Looked up from germline, CDR1 is SGHRS and CDR2 is YFSETQ. The CDR3 spans 13 residues. The germline V and J ends were trimmed by 0 bases and 3 bases, with 4 bases remaining between them. CDR3 DNA sequence: TGCGCCAGCAGCTTGGACGGTGGAAACACCATATATTTT. The encoded protein is CASSLDGGNTIYF. The variable domain in full, completed from reference TRBV5-1 and TRBJ1-3, reads KAGVTQTPRYLIKTRGQQVTLSCSPISGHRSVSWYQQTPGQGLQFLFEYFSETQRNKGNFPGRFSGRQFSNSRSEMNVSTLELGDSALYLCASSLDGGNTIYFGEGSWLTVV.

This chain connects TRBV30 to TRBJ1-2; D unresolved. Germline CDR1 and CDR2: GTSNPN and SVGIG (reference sequence). The CDR3 is made up of 13 amino acids. Trimming stripped 4 bases from V and 1 base from J, with 10 bases between. The chain's CDR3 is CAWNINSNYGYTF. CDR3 sequence (DNA): TGTGCCTGGAACATCAACAGTAACTATGGCTACACCTTC.

The rearrangement links TRBV27 to TRBJ1-1, with unresolved D. This CDR3 has 14 amino acids. The V gene lost 6 bases and the J gene lost 0 bases, with 11 bases spanning the gap. The germline V gene encodes CDR1 MNHEY and CDR2 SMNVEV (reference sequence). Here the CDR3 reads CASRPWALNTEAFF. The CDR3 coding sequence is TGTGCCAGCAGGCCCTGGGCACTGAACACTGAAGCTTTCTTT.